These 24 T cell receptor beta chains originate from one sample sequenced in a study of blood T cell repertoires in COVID-19. The assay was immunoSEQ multiplex PCR, and TCRdb's table has in-frame clones only and misses some. The repertoire holds 190,000 or so clones, over 75% seen once, with roughly 2.5% in the top ten. Sequenced sample: peripheral blood. Receptors were obtained from a man in his forties with active or convalescent COVID-19.

The chain uses TRBV27 and TRBJ1-4; D gene ambiguous. V lost 6 bases to trimming and J lost 8 bases, with 13 bases between them. In germline, CDR1 is MNHEY, CDR2 SMNVEV (reference sequence). The CDR3 consists of 13 residues. CDR3 coding DNA: TGTGCCAGCAGGAGGGCCTCGGAGGAAAAACTGTTTTTT. Amino acids: CASRRASEEKLFF.

The V gene is TRBV5-4, the J gene TRBJ2-2; unclear D gene. The CDR3 is made up of 13 amino acids. From germline, CDR1 is SGHNT and CDR2 YYREEE (reference sequence). V was shortened by 2 bases and J by 4 bases, with 6 bases between the two germline ends. The CDR3 sequence: CASSLDITGELFF. The CDR3, as DNA: TGTGCCAGCAGCTTAGACATCACCGGGGAGCTGTTTTTT.

Comment on this clone: A single base separates this from a much larger clone, so it may be a read error. The chain employs TRBV7-3 and TRBJ2-3, with TRBD2 identical over 9 bases. CDR1 is SGHTA and CDR2 is FQGTGA in the germline V gene. The CDR3 runs 15 residues. V trimming: 2 bases; J trimming: 1 base; junction bases outside the gene matches: 1. Here the CDR3 DNA reads TGTGCCAGCAGCTTAGTAGCGGGGGGCACAGATACGCAGTATTTT. Its protein is CASSLVAGGTDTQYF.

This chain joins TRBV4-2 and TRBJ2-7; 7 bases align to TRBD2. The CDR3 is 15 amino acids. From germline, CDR1 is LGHNA and CDR2 YNFKEQ. V dropped 1 base and J dropped 2; count of bases not matched to a gene: 5. CDR3 nucleotides: TGTGCCAGCAGCCAAGGGTCAGGGAGGGCCTACGAGCAGTACTTC. Its translation: CASSQGSGRAYEQYF.

The chain recombines TRBV12-3 or TRBV12-4 with TRBJ1-1, with D maybe TRBD1 (5 bases). The CDR3 has 11 residues. Trimming removed 4 bases at V and 7 bases at J, with 7 bases between. In DNA form, the CDR3 reads TGTGCCAGCAGTTATGACAGTGAAGCTTTCTTT. Protein sequence: CASSYDSEAFF.

V gene TRBV30 combines with J gene TRBJ1-1; possibly TRBD1 for D (6 bases). CDR1 GTSNPN and CDR2 SVGIG come from the germline V gene (reference sequence). V lost 4 bases, J lost 4 bases, and 16 bases lay in between. The CDR3 has 14 residues. The CDR3 sequence is CAWTTKTGTTEAFF. The CDR3 DNA follows: TGTGCCTGGACCACTAAAACAGGGACCACTGAAGCTTTCTTT.

The rearrangement joins TRBV6-6 to TRBJ1-1; no clear D. Germline V gene sequence: CDR1 MNHNY, CDR2 SVGAGI (reference sequence). This CDR3 region has 13 residues. V lost 6 bases, J lost 7 bases, and 15 bases lay in between. The CDR3 is CASSRPSEGEAFF. Written as DNA, the CDR3 is TGTGCCAGCAGCCGCCCCTCAGAGGGTGAAGCTTTCTTT.

This chain joins TRBV30 and TRBJ2-3, with D possibly being TRBD2 (5 bases). This CDR3 region has 15 residues. V was cut by 1 base and J by 0 bases, with 11 bases left in between. Germline CDR1 GTSNPN, CDR2 SVGIG (reference sequence). The CDR3 region is CAWSEDRGSTDTQYF. The CDR3 coding sequence is TGTGCCTGGAGTGAGGATCGGGGTAGCACAGATACGCAGTATTTT.

The V call is TRBV27, the J call TRBJ2-2; 7 bases match TRBD1. V lost 5 bases to trimming and J lost 2 bases; unmatched junction nucleotides: 8. The CDR3 runs to 16 residues. Germline-derived CDR1 and CDR2 are MNHEY and SMNVEV (reference sequence). The CDR3 region is CASSPRTGFNTGELFF. As DNA, the CDR3 is TGTGCCAGCAGTCCAAGGACAGGATTCAACACCGGGGAGCTGTTTTTT.

The chain is built from TRBV13 and TRBJ1-2; TRBD1 matches 10 bases. Unmatched junction bases numbered 9, after V lost 5 bases and J lost 0 bases. The CDR3 contains 17 residues. Germline CDR1 and CDR2: PRHDT and FYEKMQ (reference sequence). CDR3 DNA sequence: TGTGCCAGCAGCCCACAGGGACAGGGGTTCGCTAACTATGGCTACACCTTC. It is translated as CASSPQGQGFANYGYTF.

J is TRBJ1-6 and V is TRBV19; the match to TRBD1 covers 7 bases. The CDR3 has 15 amino acids. Germline assignment: CDR1 LNHDA and CDR2 SQIVND (reference sequence). V was clipped by 3 bases and J by 10 bases; unmatched bases: 9. The CDR3 sequence is CASSMEGASGSPLHF. The CDR3 nucleotides are TGTGCCAGTAGTATGGAGGGGGCGAGTGGCTCACCCCTCCACTTT.

This clone is a singleton in its sample. The chain employs TRBV24-1 and TRBJ2-3; maybe TRBD2 (6 bases). The germline V gene encodes CDR1 KGHDR and CDR2 SFDVKD. V was pared by 4 bases and J by 4 bases, with 23 bases between. The CDR3 extends over 18 amino acids. Here the CDR3 reads CATSEPLGGVADADTQYF. The CDR3 region has the DNA TGTGCCACCAGTGAACCCCTCGGGGGAGTAGCTGACGCAGATACGCAGTATTTT.

This clone counts as medium-sized. The chain joins TRBV6-2 or TRBV6-3 to TRBJ1-2, with 7 bases fitting TRBD1. CDR3 size: 13 residues. Losses at the gene ends were 5 bases for V and 4 bases for J; bases not matched to a gene: 4. Germline V CDR1 and CDR2: MNHEY, SVGEGT. The CDR3 sequence is CASSTTGLYGYTF. In DNA, the CDR3 is TGTGCCAGCAGTACGACAGGGCTCTATGGCTACACCTTC.

The V gene is TRBV19, the J gene TRBJ1-6; D is unresolved. Germline V gene data show CDR1 as LNHDA and CDR2 as SQIVND (reference sequence). The germline V and J ends were trimmed by 3 bases and 10 bases, with 13 bases remaining between them. The CDR3 extends over 14 amino acids. The CDR3 DNA reads TGTGCCAGTAGTATGGGCGAGTTGCGCTCACCCCTCCACTTT. Its translation: CASSMGELRSPLHF.

The gene calls are TRBV5-1 and TRBJ2-5, with TRBD2 as a possible D gene (5 bases). Germline CDR1 is SGHRS and CDR2 is YFSETQ. This CDR3 has 14 residues. Trimming stripped 0 bases from V and 5 bases from J, with 11 bases between. CDR3 DNA: TGCGCCAGCAGCTTGGGATCGGGATTTGAGACCCAGTACTTC. Its translation: CASSLGSGFETQYF.

V usage is TRBV11-1 and J usage is TRBJ1-2, with D tentatively TRBD1 (5 bases). Germline V gene lookup returns CDR1 SGHAT and CDR2 FQDESV (reference sequence). Between the trimmed V and J ends, which lost 0 bases and 4 bases, there was a span of 12 bases. The CDR3 extends over 15 amino acids. As DNA, the CDR3 is TGTGCCAGCAGCTTAGCGTCGACAGCCCCCTATGGCTACACCTTC. It is translated as CASSLASTAPYGYTF.

In this sample, this clone turned up once. This chain uses TRBV5-5 with TRBJ1-1; D possibly corresponds to TRBD1 (5 bases). V lost 4 bases and J 4 bases, leaving 20 bases between the germline ends. This CDR3 has 16 residues. Germline-derived CDR1 and CDR2 are SGHKS and YYEKEE (reference sequence). The CDR3 loop reads CASSVDGGGTPTEAFF. The CDR3 DNA sequence: TGTGCCAGCAGCGTGGATGGGGGGGGAACTCCCACTGAAGCTTTCTTT.

The chain uses TRBV6-2 or TRBV6-3 and TRBJ1-5, with 8 bases lining up with TRBD1. The CDR3 extends over 15 amino acids. Per the germline V gene, CDR1 is MNHEY and CDR2 is SVGEGT. Trimming cost V 6 bases and J 7 bases; bases outside gene matches: 11. This CDR3 is CASSNTGGTGQPQHF. The CDR3 DNA reads as TGTGCCAGCAGCAATACAGGGGGGACTGGGCAGCCCCAGCATTTT.

The chain uses TRBV3-1 (or the pseudogene TRBV3-2) and TRBJ1-2, with 8 bases aligning to TRBD1. The CDR3 covers 15 residues. The trim removed 0 bases at V and 8 bases at J, leaving 8 bases unmatched. Germline CDR1 reads LGHDT; CDR2 reads YNNKEL (reference sequence). For the CDR3, the DNA is TGTGCCAGCAGCCAAGAGGGAATCAGGGGGCTGGGCTACACCTTC. Protein sequence: CASSQEGIRGLGYTF.

The chain uses TRBV5-1 and TRBJ2-3; 8 bases match TRBD2. This CDR3 comprises 15 residues. With 2 bases clipped from V and 0 bases from J, the junction kept 2 bases outside the gene matches. Germline V gives CDR1 SGHRS, CDR2 YFSETQ. This chain's CDR3 is CASSLTSGSTDTQYF. CDR3 in DNA: TGCGCCAGCAGCTTAACTAGCGGTAGCACAGATACGCAGTATTTT.

The rearrangement uses TRBV11-3 and TRBJ2-3, with 8 nucleotides matching TRBD2. There are 14 residues in the CDR3. Looked up from germline, CDR1 is SGHNT and CDR2 is YENEEA. The V gene end was trimmed by 5 bases and the J gene end by 4 bases; junction bases not matched to a gene: 5. CDR3 nucleotides: TGTGCCAGCAGCCTAGCCGGGAGGGCAGATACGCAGTATTTT. It is translated as CASSLAGRADTQYF.

The chain is built from TRBV30 and TRBJ1-1, with no clear D. Between the trimmed V and J ends, which lost 8 bases and 0 bases, there was a span of 13 bases. The germline gives CDR1 GTSNPN, CDR2 SVGIG (reference sequence). The CDR3 loop spans 13 amino acids. The CDR3 sequence: CAREAPLNTEAFF. The DNA for the CDR3 is TGTGCCCGCGAGGCCCCCTTGAACACTGAAGCTTTCTTT.

The CDR3 protein is CASSQGLAATEQYF. DNA for the CDR3: TGCGCCAGCAGCCAAGGTCTAGCTGCTACCGAGCAGTACTTC. V usage is TRBV4-3 and J usage is TRBJ2-7, with D tentatively TRBD2 (5 bases). Between the trimmed V and J ends, which lost 1 base and 6 bases, there was a span of 13 bases. This CDR3 region has 14 residues. Germline CDR1 reads LGHNA; CDR2 reads YSLEER.

V and J are TRBV6-6 and TRBJ1-6, with D possibly matching TRBD1 (6 bases). The V end was cut by 6 bases, the J end by 7 bases, with 13 bases between. From germline, CDR1 is MNHNY and CDR2 SVGAGI (reference sequence). The CDR3 loop spans 14 amino acids. The CDR3 is CASSETGINSPLHF. The CDR3 DNA is TGTGCCAGCAGCGAAACAGGGATCAATTCACCCCTCCACTTT.